The 26 T cell receptor beta chains presented below share a single source sample, sequenced in a study of blood T cell repertoires in COVID-19. The data were produced by immunoSEQ multiplex PCR, yet TCRdb's version contains in-frame clones alone and is incomplete. The table records more than 95,000 clones, 90% of them present only once. The specimen sequenced was peripheral blood. Receptors were obtained from a human donor with active COVID-19. The donor label of this sample is uncertain.

The gene calls are TRBV9 and TRBJ1-3; 7 bases are shared with TRBD1. The CDR3 is 15 residues long. V dropped 3 bases and J dropped 7; count of bases not matched to a gene: 10. Germline lookup yields CDR1 SGDLS and CDR2 YYNGEE. The CDR3 bases are TGTGCCAGCAGCGAAAAGGGACAGCTAGGGAACACCATATATTTT. This encodes CASSEKGQLGNTIYF. Based on the CDR3 plus reference TRBV9 and TRBJ1-3, the full variable domain is DSGVTQTPKHLITATGQRVTLRCSPRSGDLSVYWYQQSLDQGLQFLIQYYNGEERAKGNILERFSAQQFPDLHSELNLSSLELGDSALYFCASSEKGQLGNTIYFGEGSWLTVV.

J is TRBJ1-6 and V is TRBV6-6; 8 bases are a match to TRBD1. J gave up 8 bases and V 6 bases, and 12 bases lay outside the gene matches. Germline-derived CDR1 and CDR2 are MNHNY and SVGAGI (reference sequence). The CDR3 length is 16 residues. For the CDR3, the DNA is TGTGCCAGCAGCTTTGGGGCTGACAGGGGTCATTCACCCCTCCACTTT. It codes for CASSFGADRGHSPLHF.

J is TRBJ2-2 and V is TRBV19; maybe TRBD2 (5 bases). V dropped 4 bases and J dropped 3 bases, with 15 bases sitting between them. CDR1 LNHDA and CDR2 SQIVND come from the germline V gene (reference sequence). This CDR3 region has 16 residues. The CDR3 sequence: CASSTLAGTYTGELFF. CDR3 DNA: TGTGCCAGTAGTACCCTAGCAGGAACTTACACCGGGGAGCTGTTTTTT.

The chain is built from TRBV10-3 and TRBJ1-1, with a possible D match to TRBD1 (5 bases). The CDR3 is made up of 14 amino acids. Germline-derived CDR1 and CDR2 are ENHRY and SYGVKD. Trimming took 2 bases from V and 1 from J, leaving 8 bases between them. As DNA, the CDR3 is TGTGCCATCAGTGAGCTAGGACAGAACACTGAAGCTTTCTTT. This gives the protein CAISELGQNTEAFF.

The CDR3 reads CASSKLDSYNEQFF. The CDR3 nucleotides read TGTGCCAGTAGTAAATTAGACAGTTACAATGAGCAGTTCTTC. The genes are TRBV19 and TRBJ2-1, with D tentatively TRBD1 (5 bases). The length of the CDR3 is 14 residues. V gave up 4 bases and J gave up 4 bases, with 11 bases separating them. The germline V gene encodes CDR1 LNHDA and CDR2 SQIVND (reference sequence).

This clone was recorded only once. This chain connects TRBV5-4 to TRBJ2-4; 7 bases are shared with TRBD1. V lost 4 bases and J lost 4; bases outside the gene matches: 5. The germline CDR1 and CDR2 sequences are SGHNT and YYREEE (reference sequence). There are 14 residues in the CDR3. CDR3 bases: TGTGCCAGCAGCCGACAGGGAACTAAAAACATTCAGTACTTC. It is translated as CASSRQGTKNIQYF.

V gene TRBV5-6 combines with J gene TRBJ1-6, with no clear D. Germline V gene data show CDR1 as SGHDT and CDR2 as YYEEEE. This CDR3 spans 17 amino acids. Trimming took off 0 bases at V and 2 bases at J, with 12 bases between the two ends. This CDR3 is CASSLAVPRAYNSPLHF. The CDR3 DNA reads TGTGCCAGCAGCTTGGCCGTCCCAAGAGCCTATAATTCACCCCTCCACTTT.

The rearrangement joins TRBV19 to TRBJ2-1; tentative D call: TRBD1 (7 bases). The germline V gene has CDR1 LNHDA and CDR2 SQIVND (reference sequence). Trimming left V 5 bases short and J 4 bases short, with 12 bases between. This CDR3 spans 14 amino acids. CDR3 protein: CASSSQGGYNEQFF. CDR3 DNA: TGTGCCAGTAGTTCGCAGGGGGGATACAATGAGCAGTTCTTC.

V and J are TRBV11-2 and TRBJ2-5, with D unresolved. The CDR3 runs to 14 residues. Germline loops: CDR1 SGHAT, CDR2 FQNNGV. Between the trimmed V and J ends, which lost 3 bases and 2 bases, there was a span of 10 bases. DNA for the CDR3: TGTGCCAGCAGCTTTTTACGTACTCAAGAGACCCAGTACTTC. Encoded protein: CASSFLRTQETQYF. Full variable domain (remainder filled in from reference TRBV11-2 and TRBJ2-5): EAGVAQSPRYKIIEKRQSVAFWCNPISGHATLYWYQQILGQGPKLLIQFQNNGVVDDSQLPKDRFSAERLKGVDSTLKIQPAKLEDSAVYLCASSFLRTQETQYFGPGTRLLVL.

This clone is a singleton in its sample. The V call is TRBV2, the J call TRBJ1-2, with D possibly matching TRBD1 (6 bases). V dropped 3 bases and J dropped 7 bases, with 18 bases sitting between them. Germline assignment: CDR1 SNHLY and CDR2 FYNNEI. This CDR3 contains 15 residues. CDR3 DNA sequence: TGTGCCAGCAGTGATTTTAGTTGGACAGTGAGTGGCTACACCTTC. Protein product: CASSDFSWTVSGYTF.

The chain joins TRBV30 to TRBJ1-2, with TRBD1 identical over 9 bases. The CDR3 is made up of 12 amino acids. Germline CDR1 is GTSNPN and CDR2 is SVGIG (reference sequence). V lost 5 bases, J lost 8 bases, and 6 bases stayed unmatched. CDR3 sequence (DNA): TGTGCCTGGGCGGGACAGGGTGACGGCTACACCTTC. This encodes CAWAGQGDGYTF.

The genes are TRBV14 and TRBJ1-4; tentatively, D is TRBD1 (5 bases). Germline V gene lookup returns CDR1 SGHDN and CDR2 FVKESK. The CDR3 length is 16 residues. V lost 1 base and J lost 2, with 11 bases in between. CDR3 residues: CASSQGPGYTNEKLFF. The CDR3, as DNA: TGTGCCAGCAGCCAAGGCCCAGGGTATACTAATGAAAAACTGTTTTTT.

The chain uses TRBV19 and TRBJ1-1; D is uncertain. CDR1 is LNHDA and CDR2 is SQIVND in the germline V gene (reference sequence). This CDR3 comprises 12 residues. Here the CDR3 reads CAIKRGNTEAFF. The CDR3 DNA reads TGTGCAATCAAGCGGGGGAACACTGAAGCTTTCTTT. Variable domain in full (rest from reference TRBV19 and TRBJ1-1): DGGITQSPKYLFRKEGQNVTLSCEQNLNHDAMYWYRQDPGQGLRLIYYSQIVNDFQKGDIAEGYSVSREKKESFPLTVTSAQKNPTAFYLCAIKRGNTEAFFGQGTRLTVV.

The genes are TRBV7-6 and TRBJ2-2, with D possibly TRBD1 on 6 matching bases. This CDR3 region has 16 residues. Trimming pared 3 bases from V and 0 bases from J, leaving 11 bases between. From germline, CDR1 is SGHVS and CDR2 FNYEAQ. Here the CDR3 reads CASSFGQSSNTGELFF. CDR3 DNA sequence: TGTGCCAGCAGCTTTGGACAGAGCTCGAACACCGGGGAGCTGTTTTTT.

The chain links TRBV7-8 to TRBJ2-7, with D perhaps TRBD1 (5 bases). V gave up 2 bases and J gave up 10 bases, with 12 bases separating them. The CDR3 runs to 12 residues. Germline lookup yields CDR1 SGHVS and CDR2 FQNEAQ. The CDR3 bases are TGTGCCAGCAGCTTACCAGGGTGGGCCCAGTACTTC. Encoded protein: CASSLPGWAQYF.

The rearrangement links TRBV7-9 to TRBJ2-7; 7 positions agree with TRBD1. Trimming at V came to 4 bases and at J to 3 bases, leaving 3 bases not matched to a gene. CDR1 is SEHNR, CDR2 FQNEAQ, per germline (reference sequence). This CDR3 has 13 residues. The CDR3 loop is CASSSRDSYEQYF. The DNA for the CDR3 is TGTGCCAGCAGCTCCAGGGACAGCTACGAGCAGTACTTC.

The rearrangement joins TRBV5-1 to TRBJ2-2; 8 bases are shared with TRBD1. The CDR3 extends over 14 amino acids. The junction had 3 bases not matched to a gene; V was cut back by 1 base and J by 7 bases. CDR1 and CDR2 (germline): SGHRS, YFSETQ. In DNA form, the CDR3 reads TGCGCCAGCAGCTTGCAGGGGGCTTTCGGGGAGCTGTTTTTT. It codes for CASSLQGAFGELFF.

The chain joins TRBV19 to TRBJ2-3; 13 bases agree with TRBD2. The CDR3 is 17 residues long. Germline V CDR1 and CDR2: LNHDA, SQIVND (reference sequence). V was clipped by 2 bases and J by 2 bases; unmatched bases: 4. The CDR3 reads CASSIPGTSGNTDTQYF. DNA of the CDR3: TGTGCCAGTAGTATACCCGGGACTAGCGGGAACACAGATACGCAGTATTTT.

This chain joins TRBV2 and TRBJ1-1; D remains unclear. The CDR3 contains 14 residues. The V gene lost 8 bases and the J gene lost 0 bases, with 13 bases spanning the gap. Germline-derived CDR1 and CDR2 are SNHLY and FYNNEI. The CDR3 is CASSAGFMNTEAFF. For the CDR3, the DNA is TGTGCCAGCTCGGCGGGATTTATGAACACTGAAGCTTTCTTT.

The CDR3 here is CASSTSPGQWIYSEAFF. CDR3 nucleotides: TGTGCCAGCAGTACCTCGCCGGGACAGTGGATTTATTCTGAAGCTTTCTTT. J is TRBJ1-1 and V is TRBV27, with 7 bases matching TRBD1. The V segment lost 5 bases and the J segment 6 bases; nucleotides outside the gene matches: 18. The CDR3 extends over 17 amino acids. Germline lookup yields CDR1 MNHEY and CDR2 SMNVEV (reference sequence).

J is TRBJ1-5 and V is TRBV28, with D possibly TRBD1 on 5 matching bases. The germline V gene encodes CDR1 MDHEN and CDR2 SYDVKM. Trimming pared 7 bases from V and 9 bases from J, leaving 19 bases between. The CDR3 has 14 amino acids. CDR3 DNA: TGTGCCAGCACCCGAGGAGGGGTCCAAGGGCCCCAGCATTTT. As protein: CASTRGGVQGPQHF.

The chain couples TRBV4-1 to TRBJ2-1; maybe TRBD2 (5 bases). Germline CDR1 reads MGHRA; CDR2 reads YSYEKL. CDR3 length: 14 amino acids. Trimming removed 4 bases from V and 3 bases from J, with 10 bases in between. CDR3 amino acids: CASSPEGGYNEQFF. The CDR3 region has the DNA TGCGCCAGCAGCCCTGAGGGTGGCTACAATGAGCAGTTCTTC.

This chain uses TRBV18 with TRBJ2-6; 9 bases line up with TRBD1. This CDR3 is 18 amino acids long. The junction had 3 bases not matched to a gene; V was cut back by 0 bases and J by 0 bases. Germline V gene sequence: CDR1 KGHSH, CDR2 LQKENI. CDR3 protein: CASSPPGTGSSGANVLTF. Written as DNA, the CDR3 is TGTGCCAGCTCACCACCCGGGACAGGGTCCTCTGGGGCCAACGTCCTGACTTTC.

This clone has just one count. The chain has TRBV4-2 and TRBJ1-4, with 9 bases lining up with TRBD1. Trimming removed 3 bases from V and 7 bases from J; junction bases left unmatched: 12. CDR1 and CDR2 (germline): LGHNA, YNFKEQ. This CDR3 contains 17 residues. CDR3 sequence: CASSQAATTGGGEKLFF. CDR3 nucleotide sequence: TGTGCCAGCAGCCAGGCCGCTACGACAGGGGGAGGTGAAAAACTGTTTTTT.

The gene calls are TRBV12-3 or TRBV12-4 and TRBJ1-5, with D unresolved. Trimming pared 7 bases from V and 3 bases from J, leaving 7 bases between. The CDR3 runs 12 residues. CDR3 sequence: CASTEYNQPQHF. CDR3 sequence (DNA): TGTGCCAGCACCGAGTACAATCAGCCCCAGCATTTT.

This CDR3 reads CASRNTARGSEAFF. The CDR3, as DNA: TGTGCCAGCAGGAATACCGCCAGGGGTTCTGAAGCTTTCTTT. The rearrangement joins TRBV6-5 to TRBJ1-1, with D perhaps TRBD1 (6 bases). Germline V CDR1 and CDR2: MNHEY, SVGAGI. The germline V and J ends were trimmed by 6 bases and 6 bases, with 17 bases remaining between them. This CDR3 has 14 amino acids.